This passage covers 10 T cell receptor beta chains from one sample sequenced in a study of OX40 agonist ivuxolimab in advanced cancers. Measured with immunoSEQ multiplex PCR; TCRdb has only the in-frame clones, and not every one. The sample contains roughly 90,000 clones, more than 80% of which appear only once. Sequences were derived from CD4+ or CD8+ T cells sorted from blood, sampled in a trial of the OX40 agonist ivuxolimab. The receptors were sampled from an adult with an advanced solid tumor such as melanoma, head and neck, liver or kidney cancer.

V gene TRBV7-9 combines with J gene TRBJ1-2, with TRBD1 matching 10 bases. Germline trimming cut 5 bases from V and 7 bases from J; bases unmatched to any gene: 16. The CDR3 consists of 17 residues. Germline loops: CDR1 SEHNR, CDR2 FQNEAQ (reference sequence). The CDR3 region has the DNA TGTGCCAGCAGCCTCGACAGGGGGCCACCTTTGAGTGCTGGCTACACCTTC. Amino acids: CASSLDRGPPLSAGYTF.

The chain recombines TRBV18 with TRBJ2-7; D is ambiguous. V was trimmed by 2 bases and J by 2 bases, leaving 4 bases between them. This CDR3 comprises 12 residues. Germline V gives CDR1 KGHSH, CDR2 LQKENI. CDR3 loop: CASSPVPYEQYF. The CDR3 nucleotides read TGTGCCAGCTCACCAGTCCCCTACGAGCAGTACTTC.

V is TRBV7-2 and J is TRBJ1-5; no firm D call. The V end was cut by 3 bases, the J end by 5 bases, with 11 bases between. Germline V gene sequence: CDR1 SGHTA, CDR2 FQGNSA. CDR3 length: 14 amino acids. This chain's CDR3 is CASSFSGRDQPQHF. For the CDR3, the DNA is TGTGCCAGCAGCTTTTCTGGGAGGGATCAGCCCCAGCATTTT. The whole variable domain, remainder taken from reference TRBV7-2 and TRBJ1-5, is GAGVSQSPSNKVTEKGKDVELRCDPISGHTALYWYRQSLGQGLEFLIYFQGNSAPDKSGLPSDRFSAERTGGSVSTLTIQRTQQEDSAVYLCASSFSGRDQPQHFGDGTRLSIL.

The chain links TRBV5-1 to TRBJ2-1, with TRBD1 matching over 10 bases. Looked up from germline, CDR1 is SGHRS and CDR2 is YFSETQ. The CDR3 runs 15 residues. V was pared by 4 bases and J by 6 bases, with 7 bases of the junction left unmatched. CDR3 DNA: TGCGCCAGCAGCATCGGGACAGGGGCGAGCAATGAGCAGTTCTTC. The encoded protein is CASSIGTGASNEQFF.

The chain couples TRBV9 to TRBJ1-1; 7 bases align to TRBD1. CDR3 length: 14 residues. With 3 bases clipped from V and 4 bases from J, the junction kept 6 bases outside the gene matches. Germline V gives CDR1 SGDLS, CDR2 YYNGEE. The CDR3 region has the DNA TGTGCCAGCAGCGCCAGACAGGGATTCACTGAAGCTTTCTTT. Translation gives CASSARQGFTEAFF.

V usage is TRBV28 and J usage is TRBJ2-5; D may correspond to TRBD1 or TRBD2 (5 bases each). Trimming removed 4 bases from V and 2 bases from J, with 17 bases in between. The CDR3 contains 16 residues. Germline CDR1 reads MDHEN; CDR2 reads SYDVKM. The CDR3, as DNA: TGTGCCAGCAGTTCCTCCCTCCGGGGCGAACAAGAGACCCAGTACTTC. It encodes CASSSSLRGEQETQYF. The full variable domain, completed using reference TRBV28 and TRBJ2-5, is DVKVTQSSRYLVKRTGEKVFLECVQDMDHENMFWYRQDPGLGLRLIYFSYDVKMKEKGDIPEGYSVSREKKERFSLILESASTNQTSMYLCASSSSLRGEQETQYFGPGTRLLVL.

The chain uses TRBV5-1 and TRBJ2-1; TRBD1 is a possible D gene (6 bases). The germline CDR1 and CDR2 sequences are SGHRS and YFSETQ. CDR3 length: 16 amino acids. Trimming removed 4 bases from V and 3 bases from J, with 17 bases in between. The CDR3 DNA follows: TGCGCCAGCAGCCCCTACAGGGATGGGCACTACAATGAGCAGTTCTTC. This encodes CASSPYRDGHYNEQFF.

The chain recombines TRBV19 with TRBJ2-1; no reliable D call. Germline values: CDR1 LNHDA, CDR2 SQIVND (reference sequence). Trimming pared 1 base from V and 10 bases from J, leaving 5 bases between. CDR3 size: 11 residues. CDR3 coding DNA: TGTGCCAGTAGTATAGGGCGGGAGCAGTTCTTC. Protein: CASSIGREQFF.

J is TRBJ1-4 and V is TRBV5-6; perhaps TRBD1 as D (5 bases). V lost 4 bases, J lost 10 bases, and 17 bases lay in between. The CDR3 covers 14 residues. Germline CDR1 and CDR2: SGHDT and YYEEEE. CDR3 amino acids: CASSPGGFQGKLFF. The CDR3 DNA is TGTGCCAGCAGCCCAGGAGGGTTCCAGGGAAAACTGTTTTTT. The variable domain in full, completed from reference TRBV5-6 and TRBJ1-4, reads DAGVTQSPTHLIKTRGQQVTLRCSPKSGHDTVSWYQQALGQGPQFIFQYYEEEERQRGNFPDRFSGHQFPNYSSELNVNALLLGDSALYLCASSPGGFQGKLFFGSGTQLSVL.

This clone was seen a few times. J is TRBJ2-2 and V is TRBV11-2; D tentatively reads TRBD1 or TRBD2 (5 bases each). This CDR3 is built from 15 residues. Germline V CDR1 and CDR2: SGHAT, FQNNGV. V shed 7 bases and J shed 0 bases, with 12 bases lying between them. CDR3 residues: CASTQGTPNTGELFF. The CDR3 DNA follows: TGTGCCAGCACCCAAGGGACGCCGAACACCGGGGAGCTGTTTTTT.